The subject of this entry is one TCR beta chain. The sample originates from a study of blood T cell repertoires in COVID-19. In the study overall: Acute-phase and convalescent COVID-19 samples originated in the United States, Italy and Spain. Sample material is recorded as cDNA or gDNA derived from T cells, B-cell-depleted T cells, or PBMCs.

The CDR3 is made up of 14 amino acids. V lost 1 base to trimming and J lost 5 bases, with 12 bases between them. Germline assignment: CDR1 SGHAT and CDR2 FQDESV (reference sequence). In the source study's methods: Estimated nucleated cell counts came from reference gene primer amplification. Generated by immunoSEQ multiplex PCR, the TCRdb table keeps only in-frame clones and is missing some. V and J calls and clone size are those listed in that table; D and trimming were worked out from the DNA. Here the sample spans tens of thousands of clones, 88% being singletons. Sample: peripheral blood. The rearrangement joins TRBV11-1 to TRBJ2-7; D possibly corresponds to TRBD2 (6 bases). This TCR was recovered from a woman aged 50 to 65 with active or convalescent COVID-19. The CDR3 bases are TGTGCCAGCAGCTTAGAGACTAGAGGCCACGAGCAGTACTTC. Its translation is CASSLETRGHEQYF.